The T cell receptor (beta chain) described here comes from a study of T cells in Graves' hyperthyroidism and ophthalmopathy. Study-wide points: A model using 13 V-J features told ophthalmopathy apart from stable hyperthyroidism.

This clonotype was seen at least ten times. Its specificity is not known. Patients having uncontrolled infection, another autoimmune disease, pregnancy or lactation were not included. Diagnoses used clinical symptoms, serum thyroxine and TRAb, thyroid ultrasound and orbital computed tomography. This sample holds PBMCs from about 10 ml fresh peripheral blood. The V and J ends lost 1 base and 6 bases respectively, with 16 bases between them. The CDR3 has 16 residues. Germline CDR1 is SGHTA and CDR2 is FQGNSA. There were TCR beta CDR3 regions amplified from RNA transcripts. The HTBI set primed first-round TCR CDR3 RT-PCR. TCRdb itself ran the multiplex PCR reads through MiXCR, one entry per CDR3 protein. The table has hundreds of thousands of distinct CDR3 sequences, approximately 14% seen once.

The TCR was taken from a woman between 18 and 29 years old with Graves' hyperthyroidism. The V and J genes are TRBV7-2 and TRBJ2-1; D is ambiguous. Sequenced material: blood. The CDR3 here is CASSLGRTYVSNEQFF. CDR3 nucleotides: TGTGCCAGCAGCTTAGGCAGGACCTACGTCTCCAATGAGCAGTTCTTC.